This T cell receptor (beta chain) was sequenced in a study of T cells after posttransplantation cyclophosphamide. Study-wide results and caveats: Tissue-infiltrating T cells from skin or gut overlapped little with blood T cells.

This clone was counted ten times or more. Its antigen is not identified. Assay used: immunoSEQ multiplex PCR; TCRdb lists only in-frame clones, some missing. The table records over 20,000 clones without singletons, the ten largest covering around 1.4%. V lost 4 bases and J 6 bases, leaving 9 bases between the germline ends. CDR1 is SGHNT, CDR2 YYREEE, per germline (reference sequence). The CDR3 covers 12 residues. This receptor was identified in a man aged 45-60 years in good health, CMV-negative, and a related stem cell transplant donor. The specimen was PBMCs. The chain couples TRBV5-4 to TRBJ2-3; unclear D gene. The CDR3 DNA is TGTGCCAGCAGCGGCCCCACGGATACGCAGTATTTT. Its protein product is CASSGPTDTQYF.